The 15 T cell receptor beta chains below come from one sample, sequenced in a study of T cell changes during pregnancy in multiple sclerosis. Libraries were prepared by immunoSEQ multiplex PCR; TCRdb keeps only in-frame clonotypes and omits some of them. This table has tens of thousands of clones, 89% appearing once. Sequenced here: CD8+ T cells from peripheral blood mononuclear cells, sampled in the second trimester of pregnancy. The receptors come from a female donor with multiple sclerosis, enrolled in a pregnancy study.

V usage is TRBV6-6 and J usage is TRBJ2-2; D may be TRBD1 (6 bases). Germline CDR1 and CDR2: MNHNY and SVGAGI (reference sequence). Trimming took off 3 bases at V and 2 bases at J, with 13 bases between the two ends. CDR3 length: 16 amino acids. The CDR3 is CASSYLPGANTGELFF. CDR3 DNA: TGTGCCAGCAGTTATCTCCCAGGGGCAAACACCGGGGAGCTGTTTTTT.

CDR3 nucleotides: TGTGCCAGCAGCCCTAGAGGAATCTACAATGAGCAGTTCTTC. This translates into CASSPRGIYNEQFF. The chain couples TRBV11-2 to TRBJ2-1, with D uncertain. The CDR3 has 14 amino acids. V was shortened by 5 bases and J by 3 bases, with 11 bases between the two germline ends. Per germline, CDR1 SGHAT and CDR2 FQNNGV.

The chain combines TRBV30 with TRBJ2-7; possibly TRBD1 for D (6 bases). The length of the CDR3 is 13 residues. Trimming pared 8 bases from V and 1 base from J, leaving 15 bases between. Germline V CDR1 and CDR2: GTSNPN, SVGIG (reference sequence). CDR3 nucleotides: TGTGCCAGCAGCCCGGACAGTTCCTACGAGCAGTACTTC. This translates into CASSPDSSYEQYF.

CDR3 sequence reads: CASSPSGGGSHEQYF. CDR3 coding DNA: TGTGCCAGCAGCCCATCCGGGGGGGGGAGCCACGAGCAGTACTTC. V gene TRBV9 combines with J gene TRBJ2-7; the match to TRBD2 covers 8 bases. The CDR3 has 15 residues. Per the germline V gene, CDR1 is SGDLS and CDR2 is YYNGEE. The V and J ends lost 4 bases and 5 bases, in that order; junction bases with no gene match: 11.

The rearrangement uses TRBV6-5 and TRBJ2-7; D is possibly TRBD1 (5 bases). CDR1 is MNHEY and CDR2 is SVGAGI in the germline V gene. The CDR3 runs to 13 residues. V gave up 0 bases and J gave up 6 bases, with 9 bases separating them. The CDR3 is CASSYSQGSEQYF. CDR3 in DNA: TGTGCCAGCAGTTACTCCCAGGGAAGCGAGCAGTACTTC.

This clone occurred once. The chain couples TRBV27 to TRBJ1-2; 8 bases line up with TRBD1. Germline V gene data show CDR1 as MNHEY and CDR2 as SMNVEV (reference sequence). The junction had 3 bases not matched to a gene; V was cut back by 5 bases and J by 4 bases. This CDR3 has 13 residues. The CDR3 region has the DNA TGTGCCAGCAGTGGACAGGGCCTCTATGGCTACACCTTC. It codes for CASSGQGLYGYTF.

The J gene is TRBJ2-1, the V gene TRBV18; 11 nucleotides agree with TRBD2. Germline trimming cut 3 bases from V and 3 bases from J; bases unmatched to any gene: 4. The CDR3 length is 16 residues. Per germline, CDR1 KGHSH and CDR2 LQKENI. CDR3: CASSPPGLADYNEQFF. In DNA, the CDR3 is TGTGCCAGCTCACCTCCGGGACTAGCGGACTACAATGAGCAGTTCTTC.

This clone is a singleton in its sample. The chain recombines TRBV10-2 with TRBJ1-2; TRBD1 is a possible D gene (5 bases). V gave up 0 bases and J gave up 8 bases, with 13 bases separating them. The germline V gene encodes CDR1 WSHSY and CDR2 SAAADI. The CDR3 is made up of 14 amino acids. CDR3 sequence: CASSESRGRDGYTF. The CDR3 nucleotides read TGCGCCAGCAGTGAGTCGCGGGGAAGGGACGGCTACACCTTC.

In this sample, this clone turned up once. The V gene is TRBV9, the J gene TRBJ2-2; 12 nucleotides agree with TRBD2. From germline, CDR1 is SGDLS and CDR2 YYNGEE. V shed 3 bases, J shed 6 bases, and the junction held 9 bases outside the gene matches. The CDR3 has 17 amino acids. The CDR3 sequence: CASSARTRTSGAGELFF. The CDR3 DNA reads TGTGCCAGCAGCGCCCGGACTCGGACTAGCGGGGCCGGGGAGCTGTTTTTT.

The V call is TRBV7-9, the J call TRBJ2-2; tentative D call: TRBD1 (5 bases). CDR1 and CDR2 from the germline V gene are SEHNR and FQNEAQ (reference sequence). CDR3 size: 16 residues. Trimming removed 4 bases at V and 3 bases at J, with 15 bases between. This CDR3 reads CASSSPVRVDTGELFF. The CDR3 nucleotides read TGTGCCAGCAGCTCTCCTGTCAGGGTCGACACCGGGGAGCTGTTTTTT.

The chain employs TRBV5-4 and TRBJ2-7; D possibly corresponds to TRBD2 (5 bases). Per germline, CDR1 SGHNT and CDR2 YYREEE (reference sequence). V was clipped by 6 bases and J by 2 bases, with 12 bases between them. The CDR3 runs to 13 residues. DNA for the CDR3: TGTGCCAGCACCCGACGGGGAACCTACGAGCAGTACTTC. This translates into CASTRRGTYEQYF.

This chain uses TRBV10-3 with TRBJ2-3, with 16 bases identical to TRBD2. The CDR3 loop spans 17 amino acids. The trim removed 4 bases at V and 3 bases at J, leaving 4 bases unmatched. CDR1 is ENHRY and CDR2 is SYGVKD in the germline V gene. In nucleotides, the CDR3 is TGTGCCATCAGTGGCGGGACTAGCGGGGGGGCGACAGATACGCAGTATTTT. Translating it yields CAISGGTSGGATDTQYF.

The chain links TRBV9 to TRBJ2-3, with 12 bases lining up with TRBD1. V shed 3 bases, J shed 3 bases, and the junction held 5 bases outside the gene matches. CDR3 length: 16 amino acids. Germline CDR1 and CDR2: SGDLS and YYNGEE. The CDR3 DNA is TGTGCCAGCAGCGCGGAGGGACAGGGGGCAACAGATACGCAGTATTTT. Translation: CASSAEGQGATDTQYF.

The gene calls are TRBV27 and TRBJ2-3; 7 nucleotides match TRBD2. This CDR3 is built from 17 residues. Per the germline V gene, CDR1 is MNHEY and CDR2 is SMNVEV (reference sequence). J was trimmed by 0 bases and V by 5 bases; bases with no gene match: 11. CDR3 sequence: CASSSSSSGLSTDTQYF. CDR3 in DNA: TGTGCCAGCAGTAGCTCCTCTAGCGGCCTTAGCACAGATACGCAGTATTTT.

By share, this clone ranks as medium-sized. The rearrangement joins TRBV2 to TRBJ1-1, with 11 positions matching TRBD1. The CDR3 has 19 amino acids. J lost 1 base, V lost 3 bases, and 13 bases had no gene match. The germline V gene has CDR1 SNHLY and CDR2 FYNNEI. The CDR3 nucleotides read TGTGCCAGCAGTGATGGTATTAGTAGGGACAGGGGGAAGAACACTGAAGCTTTCTTT. As protein: CASSDGISRDRGKNTEAFF.